The T cell receptor beta chain described here comes from a study of cytomegalovirus exposure and HLA in healthy donors. Study details: Among the roughly 400 genotyped donors, approximately 80% were placed in the Caucasian-associated ancestry cluster. Study conclusions and caveats: Sequencing had likely introduced a cluster of highly shared sequence variants as an artifact. In most subjects, TCR beta sequences reportedly gave accurate predictions of HLA-A and HLA-B alleles.

Likely unrecorded immune exposures existed in these nominally healthy donors. PCR was performed using 60 Vbeta and 13 Jbeta primers. Repertoires were generated with immunoSEQ multiplex PCR, while TCRdb's copy carries only in-frame clones and drops some. The repertoire holds approximately 110,000 clones, with about 78% as singletons. CDR1 and CDR2 (germline): LNHNV, YYDKDF (reference sequence). The CDR3 runs to 14 residues. The ends were cut back, 1 base at V and 3 bases at J, with 10 bases in the middle. About this clone: Its antigen is unknown.

The chain uses TRBV15 and TRBJ2-7; the D is unclear. This TCR was recovered from a woman aged 40 to 50 in good health and CMV-seropositive. Sequencing input: PBMCs. As DNA, the CDR3 is TGTGCCACCAGCAGAGTAACAGCTTACTACGAGCAGTACTTC. The encoded protein is CATSRVTAYYEQYF.